This TCR beta chain is from a study of cytomegalovirus exposure and HLA in healthy donors (dated by TCRdb to the late 2010s). The study in broad terms: A later analysis indicated that the roughly 130 validation repertoires were generated on the platform also employed for the 720 or so repertoires of the first cohort. The study aimed to test whether signatures of past pathogen exposure could be identified by cataloging public T cell receptors. To predict cytomegalovirus infection status, the study brought together high-throughput TCR immunosequencing, statistical association of individual TCRs with disease status, and machine learning. Besides the first cohort of some 670 subjects, a separate validation cohort made up of about 120 different subjects was used.

The CDR3 numbers 15 residues from cysteine through phenylalanine. The entry retains the CDR3 DNA only, 45 bases that are in frame from base 1. Per the germline V gene, MGHDK is the CDR1 and SYGVNS is the CDR2. V was cut back by 1 base and J by 5 bases, leaving a gap of 14 bases between them. The donors belonged to the validation cohort of 90 to 150 subjects, which was separate from the 666-subject first cohort. Library method: the immunoSEQ multiplex PCR assay. The published analysis was carried out like this. A statistical classification framework was built to diagnose cytomegalovirus status from the catalog of TCR beta chain sequences. TCRdb stores this immuneACCESS table with in-frame sequences only. Part of the clones is absent; in the studies checked, under half of the shortfall reflects unresolved V genes, and no reason is known for the rest. The DNA gave D and trimming, while V, J and clone size come from that table. Across this sample there are about 120,000 clones, with roughly 84% seen only once. Around 1.9% of the sample lies in the top ten.

What the study reported, not specific to this receptor: Subsequent analysis determined that TCRs grouped into clusters in the first cohort also showed a tendency toward co-occurrence across the 120 or so validation repertoires, and approximately 94% of cluster scores exceeded 0. A later analysis had no HLA typing for the validation cohort, so co-occurrence there was scored across all 130 or so repertoires. Cytomegalovirus status was reported to be diagnosed by the classifier with high specificity and sensitivity in both the original and validation cohorts. Across donors, most TCR sequences were observed very rarely, whereas some public TCRs were present in many individuals. In the study, roughly 160 TCR beta chains were listed as associated with cytomegalovirus. A few of the identified cytomegalovirus-associated TCR beta chains were confirmed in vitro to be specific for cytomegalovirus antigens. It was suggested by the authors that the approach could potentially be generalized to other disease states and immunological phenotypes.

This clone is a singleton in its sample. Which antigen it targets is not known. Per-base quality was not reported, and no clone a single base away is much larger than it. The sequencing sample was made of PBMCs. This chain joins TRBV25-1 to TRBJ2-5; possibly the D gene is TRBD1, per 7 matching bases. The receptor was isolated from a woman aged 30 to 39 in good health and CMV-seronegative. CDR3 protein: CASSESGRGVETQYF. The sequenced DNA: TGTGCCAGCAGTGAATCTGGCAGGGGGGTTGAGACCCAGTACTTC.